Detailed here is one TCR beta chain. Its antigen is not identified. The sample comes from a study of T cell repertoires in cytomegalovirus infection. Via MiXCR, TCRdb re-called the reads, giving one row per CDR3 protein. The table records some 560,000 distinct CDR3 sequences, approximately 40% of them present only once. The source is a human donor in good health (CMV status not recorded). Some clones in this sample may be carry-over from other donors' samples. Sequencing was performed on cultured PBMCs, taken from culture after CMV antigen stimulation.

CDR3 DNA: TGTGCCAGCAGCCGTTACTCAAGCTCCTACGAGCAGTACTTC. This sequence encodes CASSRYSSSYEQYF. The V and J genes are TRBV27 and TRBJ2-7, with unresolved D. Germline assignment: CDR1 MNHEY and CDR2 SMNVEV (reference sequence). There are 14 residues in the CDR3. V was shortened by 6 bases and J by 0 bases, with 12 bases between the two germline ends.